The clone carrying this T cell receptor beta chain was counted ten times or more. This record belongs to a study of regulatory T cells in long-lasting Graves disease. Study-wide background: Persistent Graves' disease meant over 5 years of antithyroid drugs with positive TSH receptor antibodies.

Both iRepertoire HTBI primers and Arm-PCR of CDR3 regions were used to build the TCR beta libraries. TCRdb analysed the multiplex PCR reads with MiXCR anew, one entry per CDR3 protein. This sample has 350,000 to 500,000 distinct CDR3 sequences, with 20% to 25% found just once. Time point described: persistent/refractory GD, antithyroid drugs over 5 years with positive TRAb. Researchers made the TCR library from RNA that was extracted from PBMCs. Patients with Graves' disease were diagnosed by American Thyroid Association guidelines. The clonotype was recovered from a female donor with Graves disease. The sequenced sample was peripheral blood mononuclear cells (PBMCs), obtained when the disease was refractory, from a patient treated with antithyroid drugs.

The CDR3 DNA is TGTGCCAGCAGTCGGACTCGGAGGGACACCATATATTTT. This codes for CASSRTRRDTIYF. The chain couples TRBV2 to TRBJ1-3, with unresolved D. Germline V lookup: CDR1 SNHLY, CDR2 FYNNEI. The length of the CDR3 is 13 residues. Trimming left V 5 bases short and J 8 bases short, with 13 bases between.